This T cell receptor beta chain was obtained from a study of OX40 agonist ivuxolimab in advanced cancers. Study results and limitations: Several nonresponders also turned out to have low normalized T-cell clonal expansion. Still undetermined is the antigen specificity of the expanded peripheral T cells.

Patients had blood sampled at baseline and again on cycle 4 day 1 and cycle 7 day 1. Produced via immunoSEQ multiplex PCR; TCRdb's table is partial and in-frame only. The table has fewer than 90,000 clones, more than 70% seen once. Points on this clone: The antigen is undetermined.

The sequencing used CD4+ or CD8+ T cells sorted from blood, collected in a trial of the OX40 agonist ivuxolimab. The TCR comes from an adult with an advanced solid tumor such as melanoma, head and neck, liver or kidney cancer.

CDR3 bases: TGTGCCAGCAGTGCCGACAGGGGAAAGGGTGAAAAACTGTTTTTT. It translates to CASSADRGKGEKLFF. The chain couples TRBV2 to TRBJ1-4; 8 nucleotides match TRBD1. There are 15 residues in the CDR3. Germline loops: CDR1 SNHLY, CDR2 FYNNEI. Trimming cost V 4 bases and J 7 bases; bases outside gene matches: 8.